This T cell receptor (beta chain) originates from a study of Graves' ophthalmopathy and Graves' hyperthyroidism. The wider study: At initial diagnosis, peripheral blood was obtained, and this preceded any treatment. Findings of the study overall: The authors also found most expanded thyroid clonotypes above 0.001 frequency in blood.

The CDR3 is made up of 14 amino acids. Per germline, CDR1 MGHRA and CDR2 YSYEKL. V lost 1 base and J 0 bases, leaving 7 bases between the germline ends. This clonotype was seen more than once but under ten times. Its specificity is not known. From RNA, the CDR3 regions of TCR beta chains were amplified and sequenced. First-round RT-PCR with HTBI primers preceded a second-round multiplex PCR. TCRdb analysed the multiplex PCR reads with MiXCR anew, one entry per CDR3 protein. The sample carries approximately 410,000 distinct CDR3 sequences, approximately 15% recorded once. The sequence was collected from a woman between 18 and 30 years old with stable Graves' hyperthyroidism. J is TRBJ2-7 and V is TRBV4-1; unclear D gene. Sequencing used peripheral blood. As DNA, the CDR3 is TGCGCCAGCAGCCAAGCCAGTAGCTCCTACGAGCAGTACTTC. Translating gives CASSQASSSYEQYF.